This TCR beta chain derives from a study of CD8 T cells in Susac syndrome. Random-hexamer reverse transcription was applied to about 0.5 to 1 ug RNA. TCRdb independently ran MiXCR on the immunoSEQ multiplex PCR reads; one entry per CDR3 protein. Among tens of thousands of distinct CDR3 sequences, more than 85% were seen once, and the ten largest hold roughly 0.5%. The receptor comes from a human donor with Susac syndrome. The sequenced material came from CD4+ T cells from PBMCs.

CDR3 sequence reads: CASSLGLAGFQETQYF. CDR3 nucleotides: TGTGCCAGCAGTTTAGGTCTAGCGGGTTTCCAAGAGACCCAGTACTTC. V gene TRBV12-3 or TRBV12-4 combines with J gene TRBJ2-5; TRBD2 aligns across 8 bases. The ends lost 1 base at V and 1 base at J; junction bases unmatched: 5. CDR3 length: 16 residues.